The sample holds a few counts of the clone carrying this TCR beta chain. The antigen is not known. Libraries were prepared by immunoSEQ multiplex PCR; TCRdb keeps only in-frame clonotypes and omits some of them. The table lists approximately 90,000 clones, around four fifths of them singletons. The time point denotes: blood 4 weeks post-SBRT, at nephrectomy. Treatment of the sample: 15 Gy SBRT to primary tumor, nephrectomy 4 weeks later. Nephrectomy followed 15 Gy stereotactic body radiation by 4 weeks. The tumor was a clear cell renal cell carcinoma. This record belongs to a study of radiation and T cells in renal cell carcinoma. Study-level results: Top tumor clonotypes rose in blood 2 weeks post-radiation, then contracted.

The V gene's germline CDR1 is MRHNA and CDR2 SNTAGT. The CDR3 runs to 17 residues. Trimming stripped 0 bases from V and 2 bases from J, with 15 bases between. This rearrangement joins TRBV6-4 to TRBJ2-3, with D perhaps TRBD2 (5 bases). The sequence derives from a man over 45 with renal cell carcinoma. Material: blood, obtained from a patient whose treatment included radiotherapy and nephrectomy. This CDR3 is CASSDSGLALDTDTQYF. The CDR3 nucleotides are TGTGCCAGCAGTGACTCTGGGCTAGCACTGGACACAGATACGCAGTATTTT.